One and the same sample provided the 28 T cell receptor beta chains below, sequenced in a study of blood T cell repertoires in COVID-19. The data were produced by immunoSEQ multiplex PCR, yet TCRdb's version contains in-frame clones alone and is incomplete. The table lists about 150,000 clones, roughly 78% of them singletons, with under 2% in the top ten. The sequencing input was peripheral blood. These receptors all come from a man older than 75 with acute or convalescent COVID-19.

This chain links TRBV7-9 with TRBJ2-7; 7 bases are a match to TRBD2. This CDR3 comprises 14 residues. The trim removed 3 bases at V and 3 bases at J, leaving 5 bases unmatched. CDR1 and CDR2 (germline): SEHNR, FQNEAQ (reference sequence). CDR3 sequence: CASSFGGGDYEQYV. CDR3 bases: TGTGCCAGCAGCTTTGGGGGAGGGGACTACGAGCAGTACGTC.

The chain joins TRBV24-1 to TRBJ2-3; D is ambiguous. The CDR3 consists of 13 residues. CDR1 and CDR2 (germline): KGHDR, SFDVKD. V lost 5 bases and J lost 2, with 7 bases in between. Here the CDR3 DNA reads TGTGCCACCAGTGCTCCAGTCACAGATACGCAGTATTTT. Translation gives CATSAPVTDTQYF.

The CDR3 region is CASSKIEQGWMGGELFF. The CDR3 nucleotides are TGTGCCAGCAGCAAAATAGAGCAGGGCTGGATGGGCGGGGAGCTGTTTTTT. The chain combines TRBV21-1 with TRBJ2-2; the D call TRBD1 from the table was never checked on the DNA. TRBV21-1 is deemed a pseudogene. There are 17 residues in the CDR3.

This sequence joins TRBV18 and TRBJ2-7; 13 bases fit TRBD2. The germline gives CDR1 KGHSH, CDR2 LQKENI. Trimming removed 6 bases from V and 2 bases from J; junction bases left unmatched: 4. CDR3 length: 15 amino acids. This CDR3 reads CASSLGLAGTYEQYV. The CDR3 bases are TGTGCCAGCTCGCTGGGACTAGCGGGGACCTACGAGCAGTACGTC.

This chain links TRBV10-3 with TRBJ2-3, with 9 positions matching TRBD2. The V gene's germline CDR1 is ENHRY and CDR2 SYGVKD. V trimming: 5 bases; J trimming: 1 base; junction bases outside the gene matches: 10. The length of the CDR3 is 17 residues. The CDR3 DNA reads TGTGCCATCAGTACCGCCCCAGCGGGGGGACGCACAGATACGCAGTATTTT. This translates into CAISTAPAGGRTDTQYF.

The chain employs TRBV2 and TRBJ1-1, with D perhaps matching TRBD1 (5 bases). V was shortened by 6 bases and J by 1 base, with 9 bases between the two germline ends. Germline-derived CDR1 and CDR2 are SNHLY and FYNNEI. The CDR3 runs to 13 residues. CDR3: CASSADRNTEAFF. In DNA form, the CDR3 reads TGTGCCAGCAGCGCTGACAGGAACACTGAAGCTTTCTTT.

The V gene is TRBV9, the J gene TRBJ1-3, with D maybe TRBD1 (5 bases). CDR1 and CDR2 (germline): SGDLS, YYNGEE. Trimming cost V 4 bases and J 0 bases, with 8 bases left between them. This CDR3 comprises 14 residues. CDR3 sequence reads: CASSQGNSGNTIYF. CDR3 DNA: TGTGCCAGCAGCCAGGGTAACTCTGGAAACACCATATATTTT.

The chain employs TRBV5-6 and TRBJ2-7; D is ambiguous. Trimming stripped 4 bases from V and 5 bases from J, with 13 bases between. The CDR3 consists of 13 residues. Germline V gene sequence: CDR1 SGHDT, CDR2 YYEEEE. DNA for the CDR3: TGTGCCAGCAGCCAAGACCCACGGGACGAGCAGTACTTC. Its protein product is CASSQDPRDEQYF.

The chain employs TRBV11-2 and TRBJ2-5, with TRBD1 identical over 7 bases. The germline V gene has CDR1 SGHAT and CDR2 FQNNGV. The CDR3 is 17 residues long. V lost 2 bases, J lost 0 bases, and 9 bases stayed unmatched. Written as DNA, the CDR3 is TGTGCCAGCAGCTTATTGTCCGTGACAGGGAACCAAGAGACCCAGTACTTC. Amino acids: CASSLLSVTGNQETQYF.

V usage is TRBV5-1 and J usage is TRBJ2-3, with 9 bases fitting TRBD2. After removal of 1 base from V and 3 bases from J, the junction contained 12 bases not matched to a gene. Germline V gives CDR1 SGHRS, CDR2 YFSETQ. The CDR3 length is 18 residues. The CDR3 here is CASSLFPGGGARTDTQYF. CDR3 DNA: TGCGCCAGCAGCTTGTTTCCGGGCGGGGGGGCCAGGACAGATACGCAGTATTTT.

The chain is built from TRBV28 and TRBJ2-7, with 10 bases lining up with TRBD1. CDR3 length equals 13 residues. Trimming cost V 7 bases and J 2 bases; bases outside gene matches: 2. Germline values: CDR1 MDHEN, CDR2 SYDVKM. CDR3 amino acids: CASNGTGAYEQYV. CDR3 nucleotides: TGTGCCAGCAACGGGACAGGGGCCTACGAGCAGTACGTC.

This clone was counted a few times. The chain recombines TRBV11-2 with TRBJ2-7; 8 bases agree with TRBD1. CDR3 size: 15 residues. V lost 4 bases, J lost 2 bases, and 7 bases stayed unmatched. Germline CDR1 and CDR2: SGHAT and FQNNGV. The CDR3 coding sequence is TGTGCCAGCAGCTCTGAGACAGGGGTCACCTACGAGCAGTACGTC. As protein: CASSSETGVTYEQYV.

The chain is built from TRBV11-3 and TRBJ2-7; tentatively, D is TRBD2 (6 bases). V was pared by 0 bases and J by 7 bases, with 22 bases between. The CDR3 is made up of 17 amino acids. Germline-derived CDR1 and CDR2 are SGHNT and YENEEA. The DNA for the CDR3 is TGTGCCAGCAGCTTAGATTTAACGGGACGGGGACTTACGGAGCAGTACTTC. It translates to CASSLDLTGRGLTEQYF.

The V and J genes are TRBV7-2 and TRBJ1-5; D remains unclear. V was trimmed by 3 bases and J by 5 bases, leaving 8 bases between them. The CDR3 spans 13 residues. Germline V gene sequence: CDR1 SGHTA, CDR2 FQGNSA. DNA for the CDR3: TGTGCCAGCAGCTTCAACGAGGATCAGCCCCAGCATTTT. Amino acids: CASSFNEDQPQHF.

This chain joins TRBV3-1 (or the pseudogene TRBV3-2) and TRBJ2-5, with TRBD2 as a possible D gene (6 bases). The CDR3 is 14 amino acids. The germline CDR1 and CDR2 sequences are LGHDT and YNNKEL (reference sequence). Trimming removed 0 bases from V and 5 bases from J, with 10 bases in between. The CDR3 nucleotides read TGTGCCAGCAGCCAAGATCGGGAGATGGAGACCCAGTACTTC. Translated: CASSQDREMETQYF.

This chain uses TRBV10-3 with TRBJ2-5; TRBD2 aligns across 10 bases. CDR3 size: 13 residues. The germline CDR1 and CDR2 sequences are ENHRY and SYGVKD. With 9 bases clipped from V and 2 bases from J, the junction kept 3 bases outside the gene matches. CDR3 DNA sequence: TGTGCCATAAGGACTAGCGGACAAGAGACCCAGTACTTC. Translating it yields CAIRTSGQETQYF.

With regard to this clone: A much larger clone differs by one base, so this may be a read error. V and J are TRBV11-2 and TRBJ1-1; D is perhaps TRBD1 (5 bases). This CDR3 is 13 amino acids long. The ends were cut back, 1 base at V and 4 bases at J, with 7 bases in the middle. Germline lookup yields CDR1 SGHAT and CDR2 FQNNGV. CDR3 region: CASSLVQGTEAFF. CDR3 coding DNA: TGTGCCAGCAGCTTAGTTCAGGGCACTGAAGCTTTCTTT.

A single count supports this clone. The V and J genes are TRBV6-5 and TRBJ1-2, with 12 bases identical to TRBD1. V lost 6 bases, J lost 4 bases, and 6 bases stayed unmatched. Germline lookup yields CDR1 MNHEY and CDR2 SVGAGI. This CDR3 region has 15 residues. The CDR3 DNA follows: TGTGCCAGCAGCCGGGGGACAGGGGGCGTCTATGGCTACACCTTC. It yields the protein CASSRGTGGVYGYTF.

The chain links TRBV5-1 to TRBJ1-2; TRBD1 matches 8 bases. The CDR3 loop spans 15 amino acids. V was pared by 4 bases and J by 5 bases, with 10 bases of the junction left unmatched. CDR1 is SGHRS, CDR2 YFSETQ, per germline. The CDR3 here is CASSQGLDRGYGYTF. CDR3 DNA sequence: TGCGCCAGCAGCCAAGGCTTAGACAGGGGATATGGCTACACCTTC.

The CDR3 DNA reads TGTGCCAGCAGGAGCGGACAGGGGTTTAACACTGAAGCTTTCTTT. Amino acid sequence: CASRSGQGFNTEAFF. V usage is TRBV5-4 and J usage is TRBJ1-1; 9 bases fit TRBD1. Germline CDR1 reads SGHNT; CDR2 reads YYREEE (reference sequence). The trim removed 5 bases at V and 2 bases at J, leaving 7 bases unmatched. The CDR3 totals 15 residues.

In this sample, this clone turned up a few times. This sequence joins TRBV27 and TRBJ2-7; 12 positions match TRBD2. V trimming: 8 bases; J trimming: 1 base; junction bases outside the gene matches: 3. Per germline, CDR1 MNHEY and CDR2 SMNVEV (reference sequence). The CDR3 is 14 residues long. The CDR3: CASGGTSGSYEQYV. Here the CDR3 DNA reads TGTGCCAGCGGAGGGACTAGCGGGTCCTACGAGCAGTACGTC.

The chain recombines TRBV5-8 with TRBJ1-1, with 8 bases lining up with TRBD1. V lost 0 bases to trimming and J lost 4 bases; unmatched junction nucleotides: 2. The germline CDR1 and CDR2 sequences are SGHTS and YDEGEE. The CDR3 has 14 residues. The DNA of the CDR3 is TGTGCCAGCAGCTTGGGGACAGGGTTCACTGAAGCTTTCTTT. This sequence encodes CASSLGTGFTEAFF.

This chain joins TRBV19 and TRBJ1-2; D gene unclear. Germline V gene lookup returns CDR1 LNHDA and CDR2 SQIVND (reference sequence). Between the trimmed V and J ends, which lost 6 bases and 0 bases, there was a span of 17 bases. CDR3 size: 16 residues. DNA of the CDR3: TGTGCCAGTAGGAGGCCTGGCGAAGGAGCTAACTATGGCTACACCTTC. Residues: CASRRPGEGANYGYTF.

The chain employs TRBV7-9 and TRBJ2-5; 9 positions agree with TRBD2. Germline CDR1 is SEHNR and CDR2 is FQNEAQ (reference sequence). The length of the CDR3 is 15 residues. The junction had 10 bases not matched to a gene; V was cut back by 5 bases and J by 6 bases. Written as DNA, the CDR3 is TGTGCCAGCAGCCGCTCGAGCGGGGGGAGTCAGACCCAGTACTTC. This codes for CASSRSSGGSQTQYF.

This clone was found a few times. The chain recombines TRBV28 with TRBJ1-5; 11 bases map to TRBD1. The V gene end was trimmed by 2 bases and the J gene end by 6 bases; junction bases not matched to a gene: 9. The CDR3 runs 17 residues. Per the germline V gene, CDR1 is MDHEN and CDR2 is SYDVKM. The CDR3 sequence: CASSLGLGQGVVQPQHF. CDR3 nucleotides: TGTGCCAGCAGTTTAGGTTTGGGACAGGGGGTAGTTCAGCCCCAGCATTTT.

In its sample, this clone was seen once. The chain couples TRBV11-2 to TRBJ1-1, with D perhaps matching TRBD1 (6 bases). The ends were cut back, 11 bases at V and 2 bases at J, with 15 bases in the middle. Germline CDR1 is SGHAT and CDR2 is FQNNGV. The CDR3 loop spans 13 amino acids. The CDR3 spells CASLKGGNTEAFF. The CDR3, as DNA: TGTGCCTCCCTGAAAGGGGGAAACACTGAAGCTTTCTTT.

This rearrangement joins TRBV6-5 to TRBJ2-3; 15 positions match TRBD2. Germline-derived CDR1 and CDR2 are MNHEY and SVGAGI. The CDR3 is made up of 16 amino acids. Trimming cost V 4 bases and J 4 bases; bases outside gene matches: 3. CDR3: CASSFGLAGGSDTQYF. As DNA, the CDR3 is TGTGCCAGCAGTTTTGGACTAGCGGGGGGGTCAGATACGCAGTATTTT.

In this sample, this clone turned up a few times. The gene calls are TRBV7-9 and TRBJ1-6; no reliable D call. Germline V lookup: CDR1 SEHNR, CDR2 FQNEAQ (reference sequence). The CDR3 is 14 amino acids. With 1 base removed from V and 9 bases from J, the gap between germline ends came to 10 bases. CDR3 nucleotides: TGTGCCAGCAGCTTAGTAGCGCAGGCTTCACCCCTCCACTTT. Protein sequence: CASSLVAQASPLHF.